This TCR beta chain was sequenced during a study of Ad26.COV2.S vaccination and SARS-CoV-2 variants. Overall study findings and caveats: Vaccinees displayed broader spike-specific TCR repertoires than placebo recipients.

Concerning this clone: The antigen is not known.

The V end was cut by 5 bases, the J end by 4 bases, with 15 bases between. The V gene's germline CDR1 is SGHNT and CDR2 YYREEE (reference sequence). CDR3 length equals 14 residues. TCRdb keeps only in-frame clones here, not all; method: immunoSEQ multiplex PCR. The sample includes over 250,000 clones, around 87% seen only once; the top ten take around 3.5%. Treatment defined: some 20 received Ad26.COV2.S at low or high dose, single or two shots; about 5 received placebo; per-sample allocation not given. The samples date from day 63 after the first vaccine or placebo injection. The sample in question was peripheral blood, obtained in a trial of Ad26.COV2.S vaccine versus placebo. The receptor was isolated from a person aged 18-65 years who received the Ad26.COV2.S COVID-19 vaccine or a placebo. V and J are TRBV5-4 and TRBJ1-2, with D possibly matching TRBD1 (6 bases). CDR3 loop: CASSATGTPYGYTF. CDR3 sequence (DNA): TGTGCCAGCAGTGCCACCGGGACACCCTATGGCTACACCTTC.